Listed below are T cell receptor beta chains from one sample, sequenced in a study of shared clonotypes between healthy human individuals. Generated by immunoSEQ multiplex PCR, the TCRdb table keeps only in-frame clones and is missing some. The sample lists around 1,100,000 clones, 60% to 80% occurring once. Sequencing used memory CD4+ T cells from PBMCs. Receptor source: a man between 18 and 35 years old in good health. Some clones in this sample may be carry-over from other donors' samples. Both conserved end residues are part of each CDR3. A D gene is named only where the DNA matches it firmly. Clone size is given for some rows only: seen once, a few or many times, or a class if the clone is expanded.

clone_size: few; cdr3_length: 14; d_call: TRBD1; j_call: TRBJ1-5; v_call: TRBV6-5; cdr3_nt: TGTGCCAGCAGGACAGGGGAAAGCAATCAGCCCCAGCATTTT; cdr3_aa: CASRTGESNQPQHF
clone_size: .; cdr3_length: 13; d_call: .; j_call: TRBJ1-6; v_call: TRBV29-1; cdr3_nt: TGCAGCGTCCTACCAAGGGACGATTCACCCCTCCACTTT; cdr3_aa: CSVLPRDDSPLHF
clone_size: .; cdr3_length: 14; d_call: .; j_call: TRBJ2-2; v_call: TRBV7-9; cdr3_nt: TGTGCCAGCAGCTTGAGGTGGAACACCGGGGAGCTGTTTTTT; cdr3_aa: CASSLRWNTGELFF
clone_size: .; cdr3_length: 13; d_call: .; j_call: TRBJ2-5; v_call: TRBV30; cdr3_nt: TGTGCCTGGAGTGCGGCGGACCAAGAGACCCAGTACTTC; cdr3_aa: CAWSAADQETQYF
clone_size: .; cdr3_length: 16; d_call: .; j_call: TRBJ2-1; v_call: TRBV7-2; cdr3_nt: TGTGCCAGCAGCCCCGCGGTGGGGATGTCGAAGAATGAGCAGTTCTTC; cdr3_aa: CASSPAVGMSKNEQFF
clone_size: few; cdr3_length: 15; d_call: .; j_call: TRBJ1-1; v_call: TRBV18; cdr3_nt: TGTGCCAGCTCTCCTCGGCTGGGGCGCGACACTGAAGCTTTCTTT; cdr3_aa: CASSPRLGRDTEAFF
clone_size: .; cdr3_length: 18; d_call: TRBD2; j_call: TRBJ2-1; v_call: TRBV10-3; cdr3_nt: TGTGCCATCAGTACCGGGACTAGCGGGAGTAAAGAGCTCAATGAGCAGTTCTTC; cdr3_aa: CAISTGTSGSKELNEQFF
clone_size: few; cdr3_length: 17; d_call: TRBD1; j_call: TRBJ2-1; v_call: TRBV5-8; cdr3_nt: TGTGCCAGCAGCTTGGCCGAGAAGACAGGGGGGTACAATGAGCAGTTCTTC; cdr3_aa: CASSLAEKTGGYNEQFF
clone_size: .; cdr3_length: 15; d_call: .; j_call: TRBJ2-5; v_call: TRBV7-9; cdr3_nt: TGTGCCAGCAGCTTAGCTAGCGTGTCCCAGGGGACCCAGTACTTC; cdr3_aa: CASSLASVSQGTQYF
clone_size: .; cdr3_length: 14; d_call: TRBD2; j_call: TRBJ2-1; v_call: TRBV19; cdr3_nt: TGTGCCACCGAGACTAGCGGGGGGCACAATGAGCAGTTCTTC; cdr3_aa: CATETSGGHNEQFF
clone_size: few; cdr3_length: 13; d_call: .; j_call: TRBJ2-3; v_call: TRBV5-1; cdr3_nt: TGCGCCAGCAGCCTTGGGCCCCGAGATACGCAGTATTTT; cdr3_aa: CASSLGPRDTQYF
clone_size: .; cdr3_length: 14; d_call: TRBD1; j_call: TRBJ1-1; v_call: TRBV7-2; cdr3_nt: TGTGCCAGCAGCGTCAGGGACAGGCGAGGAGAAGCTTTCTTT; cdr3_aa: CASSVRDRRGEAFF
clone_size: .; cdr3_length: 12; d_call: .; j_call: TRBJ2-5; v_call: TRBV10-3; cdr3_nt: TGTGCCATCAGTGGGGAAGTAGCGGCCCAGTACTTC; cdr3_aa: CAISGEVAAQYF
clone_size: .; cdr3_length: 14; d_call: .; j_call: TRBJ2-7; v_call: TRBV28; cdr3_nt: TGTGCCAGCAGTCCCACGGGGAGTACCTACGAGCAGTACTTC; cdr3_aa: CASSPTGSTYEQYF
clone_size: .; cdr3_length: 14; d_call: .; j_call: TRBJ2-1; v_call: TRBV6-5; cdr3_nt: TGTGCCAGCAGTGGCCTAGCCATTTACAATGAGCAGTTCTTC; cdr3_aa: CASSGLAIYNEQFF
clone_size: .; cdr3_length: 15; d_call: TRBD2; j_call: TRBJ2-7; v_call: TRBV10-3; cdr3_nt: TGTGCCATCAGTGACCTAGCGGGAGTGTCCTACGAGCAGTACTTC; cdr3_aa: CAISDLAGVSYEQYF